A single sample gave rise to the 26 T cell receptor beta chains below, sequenced in a study of T cell clones after liver transplantation. Here immunoSEQ multiplex PCR was the method, and the copy in TCRdb shows in-frame clones only, minus some. The sample contains fewer than 85,000 clones, around four fifths of which appear only once. The input for sequencing was CD4+ T cells from blood, taken at the 22-month timepoint. These receptor sequences come from a human patient who received a liver transplant. Some of these T cells may belong to the graft donor.

The V and J genes are TRBV6-1 and TRBJ2-2, with unresolved D. The CDR3 is 11 residues long. V lost 6 bases and J 9 bases, leaving 8 bases between the germline ends. The germline V gene has CDR1 MNHNS and CDR2 SASEGT. The CDR3 sequence: CASRSTRELFF. CDR3 nucleotide sequence: TGTGCCAGCAGAAGTACCCGGGAGCTGTTTTTT.

The V and J genes are TRBV2 and TRBJ1-5; the D gene is possibly TRBD1 (6 bases). There are 14 residues in the CDR3. Trimming took off 2 bases at V and 7 bases at J, with 12 bases between the two ends. Germline CDR1 and CDR2: SNHLY and FYNNEI. The CDR3 coding sequence is TGTGCCAGCAGTGAATCGAACAGGGAACAGCCCCAGCATTTT. As protein: CASSESNREQPQHF.

The chain joins TRBV4-3 to TRBJ1-1; 8 bases agree with TRBD1. The germline V gene has CDR1 LGHNA and CDR2 YSLEER. The CDR3 contains 16 residues. Germline trimming cut 4 bases from V and 5 bases from J; bases unmatched to any gene: 12. The DNA for the CDR3 is TGCGCCAGCAGCCCTCAGGGGTACAGGGGGATGACTGAAGCTTTCTTT. This sequence encodes CASSPQGYRGMTEAFF.

The gene calls are TRBV5-1 and TRBJ2-7; D may match TRBD1 or TRBD2 (6 bases each). The CDR3 loop spans 13 amino acids. The germline gives CDR1 SGHRS, CDR2 YFSETQ. V lost 5 bases and J lost 4, with 13 bases in between. The CDR3 DNA follows: TGCGCCAGCAGTGGGGGGCGCCTATACGAGCAGTACTTC. This encodes CASSGGRLYEQYF.

This chain uses TRBV7-9 with TRBJ2-7, with 7 bases lining up with TRBD1. V dropped 3 bases and J dropped 3; count of bases not matched to a gene: 5. The CDR3 has 14 amino acids. The germline gives CDR1 SEHNR, CDR2 FQNEAQ (reference sequence). The CDR3 nucleotides read TGTGCCAGCAGCTTCGGACAGGCTGGCTACGAGCAGTACTTC. It is translated as CASSFGQAGYEQYF.

The rearrangement joins TRBV9 to TRBJ1-1, with TRBD1 matching over 8 bases. The V gene end was trimmed by 3 bases and the J gene end by 1 base; junction bases not matched to a gene: 5. CDR1 and CDR2 from the germline V gene are SGDLS and YYNGEE. CDR3 length equals 15 residues. Here the CDR3 reads CASSGGQDSNTEAFF. The CDR3 DNA reads as TGTGCCAGCAGCGGGGGACAGGATTCGAACACTGAAGCTTTCTTT. Full variable domain (rest looked up from reference TRBV9 and TRBJ1-1): DSGVTQTPKHLITATGQRVTLRCSPRSGDLSVYWYQQSLDQGLQFLIQYYNGEERAKGNILERFSAQQFPDLHSELNLSSLELGDSALYFCASSGGQDSNTEAFFGQGTRLTVV.

The chain has TRBV11-2 and TRBJ1-1; D is unresolved. This CDR3 has 19 amino acids. CDR1 and CDR2 from the germline V gene are SGHAT and FQNNGV. Trimming stripped 4 bases from V and 8 bases from J, with 32 bases between. CDR3 DNA sequence: TGTGCCAGCAGCTACCCGGTGCGGCAGTCGACGGGTAAGAATGGGGAAGCTTTCTTT. Amino acids: CASSYPVRQSTGKNGEAFF.

CDR3 residues: CASSVGHEQYF. The DNA for the CDR3 is TGTGCCAGCAGCGTAGGCCACGAGCAGTACTTC. The rearrangement links TRBV9 to TRBJ2-7; D is unresolved. The germline V gene encodes CDR1 SGDLS and CDR2 YYNGEE. The CDR3 sequence is 11 residues long. V lost 0 bases and J 5 bases, leaving 3 bases between the germline ends.

The chain carries TRBV4-3 and TRBJ2-1; 11 bases agree with TRBD2. This CDR3 contains 15 residues. Looked up from germline, CDR1 is LGHNA and CDR2 is YSLEER. The J segment lost 8 bases and the V segment lost 4 bases, leaving 7 bases of the junction unmatched. DNA for the CDR3: TGCGCCAGCAGCCCTGGTAGCGGGGGGGCTCATGAGCAGTTCTTC. Residues: CASSPGSGGAHEQFF.

V is TRBV6-1 and J is TRBJ2-1; 9 positions match TRBD1. Losses at the gene ends were 4 bases for V and 7 bases for J; bases not matched to a gene: 8. Germline V gene data show CDR1 as MNHNS and CDR2 as SASEGT. CDR3 length equals 15 residues. CDR3 bases: TGTGCCAGCAGTGTCCCGGGACAGGGTTTTAATGAGCAGTTCTTC. It yields the protein CASSVPGQGFNEQFF.

The V and J genes are TRBV7-3 and TRBJ2-1; D gene unclear. The germline V gene encodes CDR1 SGHTA and CDR2 FQGTGA. The CDR3 sequence is 15 residues long. V gave up 5 bases and J gave up 4 bases, with 15 bases separating them. The CDR3 is CASSPAPGLYNEQFF. Written as DNA, the CDR3 is TGTGCCAGCAGCCCAGCCCCTGGGCTATACAATGAGCAGTTCTTC.

This chain connects TRBV5-1 to TRBJ2-5; 10 bases line up with TRBD1. Trimming removed 4 bases from V and 1 base from J; junction bases left unmatched: 10. CDR1 SGHRS and CDR2 YFSETQ come from the germline V gene. CDR3 size: 17 residues. As DNA, the CDR3 is TGCGCCAGCAGCCCCTATGGGGGACAGGGGCTCCAAGAGACCCAGTACTTC. Translated: CASSPYGGQGLQETQYF.

The chain recombines TRBV5-4 with TRBJ1-1; no reliable D call. With 2 bases removed from V and 1 base from J, the gap between germline ends came to 6 bases. CDR3 length: 13 residues. Germline V gives CDR1 SGHNT, CDR2 YYREEE (reference sequence). The CDR3 DNA follows: TGTGCCAGCAGCTTTTCCAGGAACACTGAAGCTTTCTTT. Translation gives CASSFSRNTEAFF.

This chain connects TRBV7-9 to TRBJ2-6, with TRBD2 as a possible D gene (6 bases). The germline V gene encodes CDR1 SEHNR and CDR2 FQNEAQ (reference sequence). V was shortened by 7 bases and J by 1 base, with 20 bases between the two germline ends. The CDR3 covers 18 residues. The CDR3 DNA reads as TGTGCCAGCATGGGCGTGTCGGGAGAAGGGTCTGGGGCCAACGTCCTGACTTTC. Its translation: CASMGVSGEGSGANVLTF.

This clone came up a few times. The CDR3 loop reads CASSLTPVGLAGTNEQFF. The CDR3 DNA follows: TGTGCCAGCAGCTTAACCCCCGTGGGACTAGCGGGGACCAATGAGCAGTTCTTC. This rearrangement joins TRBV7-3 to TRBJ2-1; 13 bases line up with TRBD2. With V trimmed by 0 bases and J by 6 bases, 8 bases remained unmatched. This CDR3 has 18 amino acids. Germline V CDR1 and CDR2: SGHTA, FQGTGA.

The chain has TRBV28 and TRBJ2-3; D unresolved. V was shortened by 4 bases and J by 4 bases, with 6 bases between the two germline ends. The CDR3 is 12 residues long. Germline V lookup: CDR1 MDHEN, CDR2 SYDVKM. For the CDR3, the DNA is TGTGCCAGCAGTTCCCGGCCAGATACGCAGTATTTT. This encodes CASSSRPDTQYF.

A single count supports this clone. The CDR3 DNA reads TGCAGCGCCGCAGCGGGCGGCACAGATACGCAGTATTTT. This encodes CSAAAGGTDTQYF. The chain uses TRBV29-1 and TRBJ2-3, with TRBD2 as a possible D gene (6 bases). Germline V lookup: CDR1 SQVTM, CDR2 ANQGSEA. This CDR3 contains 13 residues. V dropped 7 bases and J dropped 1 base, with 12 bases sitting between them.

The table lists this clone with a few counts. V usage is TRBV7-9 and J usage is TRBJ1-5; the D is unclear. V lost 1 base, J lost 4 bases, and 8 bases lay in between. The CDR3 totals 14 residues. Germline V gene sequence: CDR1 SEHNR, CDR2 FQNEAQ (reference sequence). For the CDR3, the DNA is TGTGCCAGCAGCTTAGAGGCGGGAAATCAGCCCCAGCATTTT. Translation: CASSLEAGNQPQHF.

The V call is TRBV13, the J call TRBJ2-3; unclear D gene. The CDR3 is 14 residues long. The germline V gene has CDR1 PRHDT and CDR2 FYEKMQ (reference sequence). Trimming removed 5 bases at V and 0 bases at J, with 9 bases between. CDR3 residues: CASSIDPSTDTQYF. The CDR3 region has the DNA TGTGCCAGCAGCATAGACCCTAGCACAGATACGCAGTATTTT.

This clone was seen only once. V usage is TRBV5-4 and J usage is TRBJ2-5; perhaps TRBD2 as D (7 bases). CDR1 SGHNT and CDR2 YYREEE come from the germline V gene (reference sequence). This CDR3 region has 15 residues. V was trimmed by 4 bases and J by 5 bases, leaving 18 bases between them. Written as DNA, the CDR3 is TGTGCCAGCAGCCCCCGTATTGCGGGGGCTGAGACCCAGTACTTC. Its protein product is CASSPRIAGAETQYF.

The chain uses TRBV18 and TRBJ2-3; D gene uncertain. This CDR3 region has 12 residues. Germline CDR1 is KGHSH and CDR2 is LQKENI. V lost 2 bases, J lost 10 bases, and 10 bases lay in between. DNA of the CDR3: TGTGCCAGCTCACCAAATCGTATCGCGCAGTATTTT. Its protein product is CASSPNRIAQYF.

The V and J genes are TRBV7-3 and TRBJ2-3; the D is unclear. The CDR3 spans 15 residues. The V and J ends lost 0 bases and 0 bases respectively, with 7 bases between them. CDR1 is SGHTA and CDR2 is FQGTGA in the germline V gene. Here the CDR3 reads CASSLTSTSTDTQYF. As DNA, the CDR3 is TGTGCCAGCAGCTTAACTTCCACTAGCACAGATACGCAGTATTTT.

This clone was observed once. The gene calls are TRBV5-4 and TRBJ2-6; D may be TRBD1 (6 bases). Germline V gene sequence: CDR1 SGHNT, CDR2 YYREEE (reference sequence). Deletions cut 4 bases from V and 0 bases from J, with 11 bases between. The CDR3 runs 16 residues. This CDR3 is CASSRAGDSGANVLTF. The CDR3 DNA reads as TGTGCCAGCAGCCGGGCAGGGGACTCTGGGGCCAACGTCCTGACTTTC.

The chain combines TRBV27 with TRBJ1-6, with 12 bases identical to TRBD1. The CDR3 length is 16 residues. In germline, CDR1 is MNHEY, CDR2 SMNVEV (reference sequence). J lost 10 bases, V lost 8 bases, and 12 bases had no gene match. For the CDR3, the DNA is TGTGCCAGCTGCCGGGGACAGGGGGCCCTAGGATCACCCCTCCACTTT. It is translated as CASCRGQGALGSPLHF.

V gene TRBV5-1 combines with J gene TRBJ2-1; the match to TRBD2 covers 10 bases. Germline-derived CDR1 and CDR2 are SGHRS and YFSETQ. The V and J ends lost 2 bases and 7 bases, in that order; junction bases with no gene match: 9. This CDR3 is 16 amino acids long. The CDR3 loop reads CASSFSGAGGGNEQFF. The DNA of the CDR3 is TGCGCCAGCAGCTTTTCTGGAGCGGGAGGGGGTAATGAGCAGTTCTTC. The entire variable domain, with the rest obtained from reference TRBV5-1 and TRBJ2-1, is as follows: KAGVTQTPRYLIKTRGQQVTLSCSPISGHRSVSWYQQTPGQGLQFLFEYFSETQRNKGNFPGRFSGRQFSNSRSEMNVSTLELGDSALYLCASSFSGAGGGNEQFFGPGTRLTVL.

The chain is built from TRBV5-1 and TRBJ2-7, with 7 bases lining up with TRBD2. Germline lookup yields CDR1 SGHRS and CDR2 YFSETQ. This CDR3 contains 17 residues. J was trimmed by 0 bases and V by 4 bases; bases with no gene match: 13. CDR3 protein: CASSRGGPGESSYEQYF. The CDR3 DNA follows: TGCGCCAGCAGCCGGGGAGGGCCGGGTGAAAGCTCCTACGAGCAGTACTTC.